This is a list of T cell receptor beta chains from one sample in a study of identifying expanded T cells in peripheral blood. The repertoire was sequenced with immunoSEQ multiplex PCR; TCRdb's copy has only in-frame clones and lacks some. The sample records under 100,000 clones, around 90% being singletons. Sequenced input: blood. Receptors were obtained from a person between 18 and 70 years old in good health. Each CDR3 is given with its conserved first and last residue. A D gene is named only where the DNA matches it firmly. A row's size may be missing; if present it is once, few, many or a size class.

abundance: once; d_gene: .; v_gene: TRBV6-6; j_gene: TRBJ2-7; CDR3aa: CASSYSGGHYEQYF; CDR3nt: TGTGCCAGCAGTTACTCTGGGGGTCACTACGAGCAGTACTTC
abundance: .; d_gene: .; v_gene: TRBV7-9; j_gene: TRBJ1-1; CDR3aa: CASSFQGLRTTEAFF; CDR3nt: TGTGCCAGCAGCTTCCAGGGACTCCGAACGACTGAAGCTTTCTTT
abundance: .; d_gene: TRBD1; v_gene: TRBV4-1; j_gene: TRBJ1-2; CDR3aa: CASSQEGGDGDYGYTF; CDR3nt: TGCGCCAGCAGCCAAGAAGGGGGCGACGGAGACTATGGCTACACCTTC
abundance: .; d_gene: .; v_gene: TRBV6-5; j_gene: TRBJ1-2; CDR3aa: CASSPAYDRLEGYTF; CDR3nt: TGTGCCAGCAGCCCCGCCTACGACAGATTGGAAGGCTACACCTTC
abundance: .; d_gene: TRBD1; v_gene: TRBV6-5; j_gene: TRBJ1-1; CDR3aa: CASSYQQGSNTEAFF; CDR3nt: TGTGCCAGCAGTTACCAACAGGGGTCGAACACTGAAGCTTTCTTT
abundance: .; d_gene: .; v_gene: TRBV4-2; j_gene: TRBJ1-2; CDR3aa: CASSLEGGYTF; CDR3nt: TGTGCCAGCAGCCTAGAGGGGGGCTACACCTTC
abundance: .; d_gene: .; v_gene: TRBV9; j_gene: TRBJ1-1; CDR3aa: CASSADVALRGTEAFF; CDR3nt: TGTGCCAGCAGCGCCGATGTGGCTCTGAGGGGAACTGAAGCTTTCTTT
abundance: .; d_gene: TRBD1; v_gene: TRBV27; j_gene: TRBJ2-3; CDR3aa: CASRRTGPDTQYF; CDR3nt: TGTGCCAGCAGGAGGACAGGGCCAGATACGCAGTATTTT
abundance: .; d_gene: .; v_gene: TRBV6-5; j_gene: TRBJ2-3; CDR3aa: CASSDDLPTDTQYF; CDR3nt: TGTGCCAGCAGTGACGACTTACCCACAGATACGCAGTATTTT
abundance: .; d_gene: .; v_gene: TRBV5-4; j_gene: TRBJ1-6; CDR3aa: CASSAAMGRSYSPLHF; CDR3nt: TGTGCCAGCAGCGCGGCAATGGGACGGTCGTATTCACCCCTCCACTTT
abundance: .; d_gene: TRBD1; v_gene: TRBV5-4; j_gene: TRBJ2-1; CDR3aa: CASSSLDRGMGNEQFF; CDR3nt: TGTGCCAGCAGCTCATTGGACAGGGGAATGGGCAATGAGCAGTTCTTC
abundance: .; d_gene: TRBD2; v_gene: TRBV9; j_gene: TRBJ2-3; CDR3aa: CASSVAWNAGGPSDTQYF; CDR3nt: TGTGCCAGCAGCGTAGCTTGGAACGCGGGGGGGCCGTCAGATACGCAGTATTTT
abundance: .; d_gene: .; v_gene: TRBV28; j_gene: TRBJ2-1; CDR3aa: CASGINLIQFF; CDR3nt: TGTGCCAGCGGAATAAATCTGATCCAGTTCTTC
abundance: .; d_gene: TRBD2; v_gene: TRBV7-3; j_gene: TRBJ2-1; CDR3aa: CASSTGLAGVNEQFF; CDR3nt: TGTGCCAGCAGCACGGGACTAGCGGGAGTAAATGAGCAGTTCTTC
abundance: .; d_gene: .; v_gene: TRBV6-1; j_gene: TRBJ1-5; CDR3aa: CASTGTDYQPQHF; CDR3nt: TGTGCCAGCACAGGGACGGATTATCAGCCCCAGCATTTT
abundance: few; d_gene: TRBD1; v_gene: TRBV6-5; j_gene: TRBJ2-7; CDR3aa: CASSHTGDSYEQYF; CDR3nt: TGTGCCAGCAGCCACACAGGGGACTCCTACGAGCAGTACTTC
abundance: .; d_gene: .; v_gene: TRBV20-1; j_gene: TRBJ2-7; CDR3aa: CSAKAGYEQYF; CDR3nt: TGCAGTGCTAAAGCCGGGTACGAGCAGTACTTC
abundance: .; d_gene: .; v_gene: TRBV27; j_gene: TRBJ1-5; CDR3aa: CASSLVDNQPQHF; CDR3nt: TGTGCCAGCAGTTTAGTTGACAATCAGCCCCAGCATTTT
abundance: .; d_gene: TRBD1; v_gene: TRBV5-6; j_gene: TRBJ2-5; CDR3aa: CASSSLQGDQETQYF; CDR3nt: TGTGCCAGCAGCTCATTACAGGGGGACCAAGAGACCCAGTACTTC
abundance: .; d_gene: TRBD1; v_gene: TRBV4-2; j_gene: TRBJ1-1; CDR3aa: CASSPAGDSLNTEAFF; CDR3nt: TGTGCCAGCAGCCCGGCGGGGGACAGCTTGAACACTGAAGCTTTCTTT
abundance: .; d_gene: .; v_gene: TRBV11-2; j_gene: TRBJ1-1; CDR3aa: CASSLDFTQVAFF; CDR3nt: TGTGCCAGCAGCTTAGACTTTACCCAGGTGGCTTTCTTT
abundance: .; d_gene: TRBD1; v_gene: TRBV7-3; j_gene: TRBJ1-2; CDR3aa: CASRTQTGKKYGYTF; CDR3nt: TGTGCCAGCAGAACCCAGACAGGGAAGAAGTATGGCTACACCTTC
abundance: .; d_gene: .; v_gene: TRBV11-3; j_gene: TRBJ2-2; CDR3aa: CASGLPGAGELFF; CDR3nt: TGTGCCAGCGGCCTTCCCGGGGCCGGGGAGCTGTTTTTT
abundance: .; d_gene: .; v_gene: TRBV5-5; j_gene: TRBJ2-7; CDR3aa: CASSFPGSYEQYF; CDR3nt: TGTGCCAGCAGCTTCCCCGGATCCTACGAGCAGTACTTC
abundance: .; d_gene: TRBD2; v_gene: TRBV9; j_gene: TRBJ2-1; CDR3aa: CASSVGLAGVNEQFF; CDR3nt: TGTGCCAGCAGCGTAGGACTAGCGGGAGTTAATGAGCAGTTCTTC
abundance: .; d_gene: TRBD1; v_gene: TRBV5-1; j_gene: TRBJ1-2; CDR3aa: CASSARPGQGNYGYTF; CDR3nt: TGCGCCAGCAGCGCCCGACCGGGACAGGGGAACTATGGCTACACCTTC
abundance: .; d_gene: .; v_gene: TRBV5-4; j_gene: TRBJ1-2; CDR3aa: CASSFGQRRYTF; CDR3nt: TGTGCCAGCAGCTTCGGACAGAGGCGCTACACCTTC
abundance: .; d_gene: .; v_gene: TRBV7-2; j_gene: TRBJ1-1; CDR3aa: CASSLRDDTEAFF; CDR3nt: TGTGCCAGCAGCTTAAGGGACGACACTGAAGCTTTCTTT
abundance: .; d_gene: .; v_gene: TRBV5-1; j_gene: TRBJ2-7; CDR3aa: CASSPSGVNYEQYF; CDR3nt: TGCGCCAGCAGCCCATCTGGGGTAAACTACGAGCAGTACTTC
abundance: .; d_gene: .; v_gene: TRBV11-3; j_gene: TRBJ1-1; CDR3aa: CASRLQGQAFF; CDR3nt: TGTGCCAGCAGGCTCCAGGGGCAAGCTTTCTTT
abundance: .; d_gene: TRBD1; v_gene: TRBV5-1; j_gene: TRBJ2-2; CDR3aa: CASSPDRGTNTGELFF; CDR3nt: TGCGCCAGCAGCCCGGACAGGGGAACGAACACCGGGGAGCTGTTTTTT
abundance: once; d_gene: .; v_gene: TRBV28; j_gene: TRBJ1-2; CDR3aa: CASSPETSNYGYTF; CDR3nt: TGTGCCAGCAGTCCAGAAACTTCTAACTATGGCTACACCTTC
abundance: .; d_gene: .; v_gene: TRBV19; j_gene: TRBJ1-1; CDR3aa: CASSLFRDTEAFF; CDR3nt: TGTGCCAGCAGTCTTTTCAGGGACACTGAAGCTTTCTTT
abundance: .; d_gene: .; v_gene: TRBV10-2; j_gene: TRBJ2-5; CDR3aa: CASRPGPQPETQYF; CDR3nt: TGCGCCAGCAGGCCGGGACCCCAACCAGAGACCCAGTACTTC
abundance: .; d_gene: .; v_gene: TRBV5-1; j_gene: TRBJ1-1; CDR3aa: CASSLTGGDTEAFF; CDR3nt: TGCGCCAGCAGCTTGACCGGGGGGGACACTGAAGCTTTCTTT
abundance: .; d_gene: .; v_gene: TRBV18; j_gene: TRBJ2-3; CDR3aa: CASSPPSLSDTQYF; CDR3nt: TGTGCCAGCTCACCTCCTAGCCTCTCAGATACGCAGTATTTT
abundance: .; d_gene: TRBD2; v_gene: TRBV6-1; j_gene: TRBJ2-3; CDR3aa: CATSGSTDTQYF; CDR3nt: TGTGCCACTAGCGGGAGCACAGATACGCAGTATTTT
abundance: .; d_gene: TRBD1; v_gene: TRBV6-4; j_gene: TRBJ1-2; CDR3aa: CASSDSRFRYRDRNYGYTF; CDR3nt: TGTGCCAGCAGTGACTCCCGGTTCCGTTACCGGGACAGAAACTATGGCTACACCTTC
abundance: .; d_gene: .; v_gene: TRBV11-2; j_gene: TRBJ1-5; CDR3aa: CASSLGGGSNQPQHF; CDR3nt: TGTGCCAGCAGCTTAGGGGGCGGTAGCAATCAGCCCCAGCATTTT
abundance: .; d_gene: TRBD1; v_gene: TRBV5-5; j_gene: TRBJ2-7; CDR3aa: CASSFIQGANYEQYF; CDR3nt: TGTGCCAGCAGCTTTATTCAGGGGGCGAACTACGAGCAGTACTTC
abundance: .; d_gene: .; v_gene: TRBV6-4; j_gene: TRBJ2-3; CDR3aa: CASSDSSASGTDTQYF; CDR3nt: TGTGCCAGCAGTGACTCGAGCGCGTCAGGCACAGATACGCAGTATTTT
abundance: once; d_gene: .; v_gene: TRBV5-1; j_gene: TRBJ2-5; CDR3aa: CASSLVPGQETQYF; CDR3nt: TGCGCCAGCAGCTTGGTCCCAGGACAAGAGACCCAGTACTTC
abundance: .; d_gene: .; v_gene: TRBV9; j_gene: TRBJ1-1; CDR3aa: CASSVAGRPTEAFF; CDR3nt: TGTGCCAGCAGCGTAGCGGGGCGGCCCACTGAAGCTTTCTTT
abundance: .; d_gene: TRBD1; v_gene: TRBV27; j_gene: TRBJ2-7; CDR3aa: CASGRTGALSEQYF; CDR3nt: TGTGCCAGCGGTAGGACAGGGGCCCTAAGCGAGCAGTACTTC
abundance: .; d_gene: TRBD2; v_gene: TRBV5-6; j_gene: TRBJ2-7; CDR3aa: CASRASGGTYEQYF; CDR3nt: TGTGCCAGCAGGGCTAGCGGGGGAACCTACGAGCAGTACTTC
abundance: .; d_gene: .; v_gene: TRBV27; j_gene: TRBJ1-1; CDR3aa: CASSLLGRTEAFF; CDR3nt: TGTGCCAGCAGTTTACTGGGTAGGACTGAAGCTTTCTTT
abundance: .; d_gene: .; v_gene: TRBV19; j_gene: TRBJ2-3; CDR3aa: CASSITGAGGSAQYF; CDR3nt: TGTGCCAGTAGTATAACGGGGGCCGGGGGAAGTGCGCAGTATTTT
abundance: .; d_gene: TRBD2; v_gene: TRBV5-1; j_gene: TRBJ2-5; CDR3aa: CASRPGTSGKETQYF; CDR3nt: TGCGCCAGCAGGCCCGGGACTAGCGGGAAAGAGACCCAGTACTTC
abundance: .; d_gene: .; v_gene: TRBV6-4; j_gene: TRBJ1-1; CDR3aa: CASRGGWNTEAFF; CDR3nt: TGTGCCAGCCGGGGGGGATGGAACACTGAAGCTTTCTTT
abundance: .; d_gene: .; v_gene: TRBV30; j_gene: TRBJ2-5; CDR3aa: CAWRGAVGETQYF; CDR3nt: TGTGCCTGGAGGGGGGCAGTTGGTGAGACCCAGTACTTC
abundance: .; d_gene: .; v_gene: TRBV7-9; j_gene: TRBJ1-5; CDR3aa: CASSLYSSQRNQPQHF; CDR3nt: TGTGCCAGCAGCTTGTATAGTTCACAGCGCAATCAGCCCCAGCATTTT
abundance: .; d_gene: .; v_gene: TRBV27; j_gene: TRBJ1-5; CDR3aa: CASSPLPATDQPQHF; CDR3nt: TGTGCCAGCAGTCCACTCCCGGCCACAGATCAGCCCCAGCATTTT
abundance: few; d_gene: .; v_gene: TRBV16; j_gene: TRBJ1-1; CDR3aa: CASSQSGFDTEAFF; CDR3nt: TGTGCCAGCAGCCAATCCGGGTTCGACACTGAAGCTTTCTTT
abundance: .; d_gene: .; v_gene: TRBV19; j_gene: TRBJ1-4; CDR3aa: CASRPQGRINEKLFF; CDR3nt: TGTGCCAGTAGGCCCCAGGGCAGGATTAATGAAAAACTGTTTTTT
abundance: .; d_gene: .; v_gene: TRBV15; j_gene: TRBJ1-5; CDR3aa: CATSARGFQPQHF; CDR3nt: TGTGCCACCAGCGCTCGAGGATTTCAGCCCCAGCATTTT
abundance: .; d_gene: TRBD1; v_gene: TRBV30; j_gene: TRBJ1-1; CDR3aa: CAWSVSGQGKAEAFF; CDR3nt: TGTGCCTGGAGTGTCTCGGGACAGGGCAAGGCTGAAGCTTTCTTT
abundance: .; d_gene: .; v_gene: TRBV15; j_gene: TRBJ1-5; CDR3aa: CATSRAQGLSNQPQHF; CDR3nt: TGTGCCACCAGCAGAGCACAGGGACTTAGCAATCAGCCCCAGCATTTT
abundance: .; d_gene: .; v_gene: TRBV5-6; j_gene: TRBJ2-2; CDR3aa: CASSLGTGVNTGELFF; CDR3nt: TGTGCCAGCAGCTTGGGGACCGGAGTTAACACCGGGGAGCTGTTTTTT
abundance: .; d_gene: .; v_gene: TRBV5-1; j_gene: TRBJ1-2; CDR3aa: CASSSASSYGYTF; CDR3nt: TGCGCCAGCAGCTCCGCCTCATCTTACGGCTACACCTTC
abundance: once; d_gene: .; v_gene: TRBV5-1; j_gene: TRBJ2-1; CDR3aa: CASMLFGGSYNEQFF; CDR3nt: TGCGCCAGCATGCTATTTGGAGGCTCCTACAATGAGCAGTTCTTC